The source of this TCR beta chain is a study of shared clonotypes between healthy human individuals. Naivety among CD8 cells was defined by CD45RO negativity and positive CCR7 selection, thereby excluding terminally differentiated effector memory CD45RA+ cells. The method was immunoSEQ multiplex PCR; TCRdb's version includes in-frame clones alone and lacks a portion of them. This sample has more than 2 million clones, with about 95% found just once. Deletions cut 8 bases from V and 0 bases from J, with 14 bases between. This CDR3 contains 14 residues. Germline CDR1 LNHDA, CDR2 SQIVND (reference sequence).

The gene calls are TRBV19 and TRBJ2-7, with a tentative D call TRBD2 (5 bases). Sequenced input: naive CD8+ T cells sorted from blood. This clonotype originated in a man younger than 30 in good health. CDR3 loop: CASASYSSSYEQYF. CDR3 nucleotides: TGTGCCAGTGCTAGCTACTCAAGCTCCTACGAGCAGTACTTC.